This T cell receptor (beta chain) was sequenced for a study of blood T cells in healthy people across ages. Broader study findings: Higher diversity, along with more naive CD4+ cells, distinguished long-lived donors from aged donors. Across samples, TCR beta diversity tracked strongly with naive T cell percentage.

A second PCR, run for roughly 7 to 12 cycles, used a sample-barcoded 5' primer plus a J-beta primer mix. TCRdb ran MiXCR on the 5' RACE reads and lists one entry per CDR3 protein. Of around 1,000,000 distinct CDR3 sequences in the sample, around two fifths were seen once. Regarding this clonotype: Its specificity is not known.

PBMCs, at least 7 million per sample, were isolated. The amount of total RNA extracted per sample was at least 6 micrograms. The sequence was obtained from a young man in good health. The sequenced material came from blood.

The CDR3 region is CSARDLGGPEGWYF. CDR3 bases: TGCAGTGCTAGAGATCTCGGCGGGCCGGAAGGGTGGTACTTC. V and J are TRBV20-1 and TRBJ2-4, with a tentative D call TRBD2 (5 bases). Per the germline V gene, CDR1 is DFQATT and CDR2 is SNEGSKA (reference sequence). The CDR3 runs 14 residues. Trimming stripped 0 bases from V and 15 bases from J, with 21 bases between.